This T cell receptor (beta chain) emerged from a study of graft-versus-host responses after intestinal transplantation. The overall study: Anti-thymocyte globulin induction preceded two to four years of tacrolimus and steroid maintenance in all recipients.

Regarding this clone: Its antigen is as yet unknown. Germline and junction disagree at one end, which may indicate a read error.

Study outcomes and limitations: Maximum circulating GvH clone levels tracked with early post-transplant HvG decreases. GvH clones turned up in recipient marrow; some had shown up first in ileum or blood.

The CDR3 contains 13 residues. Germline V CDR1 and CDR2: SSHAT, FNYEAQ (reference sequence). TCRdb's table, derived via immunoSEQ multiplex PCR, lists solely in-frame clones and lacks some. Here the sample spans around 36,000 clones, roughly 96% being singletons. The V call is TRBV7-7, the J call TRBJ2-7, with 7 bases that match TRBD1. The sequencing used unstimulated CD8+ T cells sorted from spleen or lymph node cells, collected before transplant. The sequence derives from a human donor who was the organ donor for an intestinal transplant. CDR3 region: CASSHGQAYEQYF. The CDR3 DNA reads TGTGCTAGCAGCCATGGACAGGCCTACGAGCAGTACTTC.